The 3 T cell receptor beta chains below all came from one sample that was sequenced in a study of cytotoxic CD8 clonotypes in ibrutinib-treated CLL. Clones were sequenced by immunoSEQ multiplex PCR, and TCRdb holds only the in-frame ones, with some missing. The sample lists tens of thousands of clones, 45% to 50% occurring once. The source material was PBMCs, sampled before ibrutinib treatment. The source of these receptors is a human donor with chronic lymphocytic leukemia.

This clone was recorded a few times. This chain uses TRBV5-6 with TRBJ1-2; D is unclear. Trimming shortened V by 0 bases and J by 4 bases, and 10 bases separated the two germline ends. The CDR3 is 14 amino acids. CDR1 is SGHDT and CDR2 is YYEEEE in the germline V gene. This CDR3 is CASSLERQLYGYTF. The CDR3 bases are TGTGCCAGCAGCTTGGAGCGCCAGCTCTATGGCTACACCTTC.

This clone has only a few counts. The V and J genes are TRBV7-9 and TRBJ2-2; 7 positions match TRBD1. Per the germline V gene, CDR1 is SEHNR and CDR2 is FQNEAQ (reference sequence). Trimming removed 5 bases from V and 3 bases from J; junction bases left unmatched: 6. The CDR3 is 15 residues long. The CDR3 spells CASSKTGFYTGELFF. The CDR3 DNA sequence: TGTGCCAGCAGCAAGACAGGGTTCTACACCGGGGAGCTGTTTTTT.

This chain uses TRBV13 with TRBJ2-5; 14 bases are shared with TRBD2. The CDR3 covers 16 residues. V trimming: 3 bases; J trimming: 9 bases; junction bases outside the gene matches: 9. CDR1 and CDR2 (germline): PRHDT, FYEKMQ (reference sequence). This chain's CDR3 is CASSLTSGGAGSPQYF. In DNA, the CDR3 is TGTGCCAGCAGCTTGACTAGCGGGGGGGCAGGTTCGCCCCAGTACTTC.